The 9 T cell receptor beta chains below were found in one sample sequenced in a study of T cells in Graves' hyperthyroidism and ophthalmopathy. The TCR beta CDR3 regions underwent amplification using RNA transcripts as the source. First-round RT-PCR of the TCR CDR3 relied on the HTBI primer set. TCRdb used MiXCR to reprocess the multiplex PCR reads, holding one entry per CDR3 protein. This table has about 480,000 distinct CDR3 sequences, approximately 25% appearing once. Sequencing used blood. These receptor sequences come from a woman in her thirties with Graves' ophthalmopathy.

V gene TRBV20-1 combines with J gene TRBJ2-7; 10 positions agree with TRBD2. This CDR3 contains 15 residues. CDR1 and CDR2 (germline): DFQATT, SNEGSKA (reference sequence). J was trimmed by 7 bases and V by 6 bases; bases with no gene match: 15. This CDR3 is CSARALAGVRREQYF. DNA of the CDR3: TGCAGTGCCCGAGCGCTAGCGGGAGTCAGGAGGGAGCAGTACTTC.

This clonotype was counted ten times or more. The CDR3 nucleotides read TGTGCCAGCAGTCAAAGCGGGACAATTTATGGCTACACCTTC. It specifies CASSQSGTIYGYTF. The chain combines TRBV6-2 or TRBV6-3 with TRBJ1-2, with D possibly TRBD1 on 6 matching bases. The CDR3 has 14 residues. The V end was cut by 5 bases, the J end by 5 bases, with 15 bases between. Germline assignment: CDR1 MNHEY and CDR2 SVGEGT.

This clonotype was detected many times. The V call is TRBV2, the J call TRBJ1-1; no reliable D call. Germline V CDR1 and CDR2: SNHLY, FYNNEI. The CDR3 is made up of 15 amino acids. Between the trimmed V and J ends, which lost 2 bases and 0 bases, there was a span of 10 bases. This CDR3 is CASSEQEEMNTEAFF. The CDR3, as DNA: TGTGCCAGCAGTGAACAGGAAGAAATGAACACTGAAGCTTTCTTT.

As DNA, the CDR3 is TGTGCCAGCAGCTTGGTTGGGGCCCGTTATGGCTACACCTTC. Encoded protein: CASSLVGARYGYTF. The rearrangement joins TRBV5-6 to TRBJ1-2, with D possibly being TRBD1 (5 bases). Germline CDR1 reads SGHDT; CDR2 reads YYEEEE. The CDR3 extends over 14 amino acids. V was pared by 0 bases and J by 5 bases, with 11 bases between.

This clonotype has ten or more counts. The CDR3 is CASSVRDINTEAFF. DNA for the CDR3: TGTGCCAGCAGTGTAAGGGACATTAACACTGAAGCTTTCTTT. The genes are TRBV6-1 and TRBJ1-1; perhaps TRBD1 as D (6 bases). CDR3 length: 14 residues. Germline V gene data show CDR1 as MNHNS and CDR2 as SASEGT. The V and J ends lost 4 bases and 2 bases respectively, with 11 bases between them.

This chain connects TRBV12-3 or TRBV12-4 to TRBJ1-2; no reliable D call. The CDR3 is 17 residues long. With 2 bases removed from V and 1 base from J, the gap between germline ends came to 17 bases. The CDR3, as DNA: TGTGCCAGCAGTTTAACGGCGCGGGCGCCGGATAACTATGGCTACACCTTC. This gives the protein CASSLTARAPDNYGYTF.

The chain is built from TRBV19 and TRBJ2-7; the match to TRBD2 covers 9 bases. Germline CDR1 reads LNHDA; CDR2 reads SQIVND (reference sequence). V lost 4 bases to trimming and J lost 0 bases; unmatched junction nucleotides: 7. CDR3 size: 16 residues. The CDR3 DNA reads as TGTGCCAGTAGTAGGGCGACTAGCGGTTCCTCCTACGAGCAGTACTTC. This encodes CASSRATSGSSYEQYF.

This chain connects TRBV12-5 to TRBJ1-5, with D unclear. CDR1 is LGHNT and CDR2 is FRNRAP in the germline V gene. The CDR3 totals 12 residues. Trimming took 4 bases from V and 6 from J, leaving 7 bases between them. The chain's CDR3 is CASGSSSQPQHF. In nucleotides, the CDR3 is TGTGCTAGTGGTTCCAGTAGTCAGCCCCAGCATTTT.

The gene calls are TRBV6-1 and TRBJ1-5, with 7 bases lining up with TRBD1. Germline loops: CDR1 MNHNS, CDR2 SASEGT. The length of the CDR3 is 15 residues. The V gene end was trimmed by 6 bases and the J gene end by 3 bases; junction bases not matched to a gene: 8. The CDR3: CASRTGNSDNQPQHF. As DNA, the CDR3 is TGTGCCAGCAGGACAGGGAATTCGGACAATCAGCCCCAGCATTTT.